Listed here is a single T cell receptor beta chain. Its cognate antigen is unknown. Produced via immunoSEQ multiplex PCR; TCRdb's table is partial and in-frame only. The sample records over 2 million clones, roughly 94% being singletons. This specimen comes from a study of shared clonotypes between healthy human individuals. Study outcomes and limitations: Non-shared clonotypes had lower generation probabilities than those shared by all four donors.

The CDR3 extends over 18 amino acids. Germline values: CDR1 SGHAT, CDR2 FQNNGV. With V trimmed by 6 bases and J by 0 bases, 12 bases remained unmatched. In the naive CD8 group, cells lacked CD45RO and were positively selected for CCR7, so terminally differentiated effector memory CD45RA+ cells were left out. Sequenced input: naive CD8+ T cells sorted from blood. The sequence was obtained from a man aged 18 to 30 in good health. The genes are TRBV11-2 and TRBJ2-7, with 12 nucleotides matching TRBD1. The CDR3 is CASSRTGTGGPPSYEQYF. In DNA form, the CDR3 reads TGTGCCAGCAGTCGAACCGGGACAGGGGGCCCTCCCTCCTACGAGCAGTACTTC.